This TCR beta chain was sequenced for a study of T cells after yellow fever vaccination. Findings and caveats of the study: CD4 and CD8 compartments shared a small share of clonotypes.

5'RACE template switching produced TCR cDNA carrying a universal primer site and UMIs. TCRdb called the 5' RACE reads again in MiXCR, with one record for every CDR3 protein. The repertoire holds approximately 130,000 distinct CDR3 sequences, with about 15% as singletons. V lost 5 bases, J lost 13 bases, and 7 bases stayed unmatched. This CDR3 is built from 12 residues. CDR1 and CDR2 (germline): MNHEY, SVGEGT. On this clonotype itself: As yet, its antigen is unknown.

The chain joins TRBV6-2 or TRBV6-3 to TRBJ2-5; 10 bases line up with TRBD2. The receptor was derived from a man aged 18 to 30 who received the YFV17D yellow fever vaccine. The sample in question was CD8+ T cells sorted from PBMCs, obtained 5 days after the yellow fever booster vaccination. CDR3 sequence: CASSAGTSESYF. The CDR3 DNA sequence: TGTGCCAGCAGTGCCGGGACTAGCGAGTCGTACTTC.